This record looks at one T cell receptor (beta chain) sequence and its context. Antigen specificity is unknown. Both 60 Vbeta primers and 13 Jbeta primers went into the PCR. TCRdb keeps only in-frame clones here, not all; method: immunoSEQ multiplex PCR. This sample's table reports 96,000 or so clones. This specimen belongs to a study of cytomegalovirus exposure and HLA in healthy donors. Background on the study: For the approximately 360 genotyped donors, 75% to 90% fell within the Caucasian-associated ancestry cluster. Study-level findings and limits: In presence/absence analyses, roughly uniform sequencing depth across donors was assumed. For most TCR beta V segments, an earlier analysis put the productive rate at about 87% or about 30% of the time.

The germline V gene has CDR1 LGHNA and CDR2 YNFKEQ. The ends lost 0 bases at V and 3 bases at J; junction bases unmatched: 15. The CDR3 has 20 residues. The chain carries TRBV4-2 and TRBJ2-3; 10 nucleotides match TRBD2. The sample comprised PBMCs. This sequence was found in a girl between 10 and 17 years old in good health and CMV-seropositive. The chain's CDR3 is CASSQERIGVASGGTDTQYF. In DNA form, the CDR3 reads TGTGCCAGCAGCCAAGAACGTATTGGGGTGGCTAGCGGGGGAACAGATACGCAGTATTTT.